This is a list of T cell receptor beta chains from one sample in a study of blood T cell repertoires in COVID-19. TCRdb's table, derived via immunoSEQ multiplex PCR, lists solely in-frame clones and lacks some. This sample has 210,000 or so clones, with roughly nine tenths found just once. Sequenced sample: PBMCs or T cells enriched from blood (not recorded which). These receptors all stem from a woman in her forties or fifties in a cohort exposed to, infected with or recovered from COVID-19 (not recorded which). CDR3s include the opening cysteine and the closing phenylalanine or tryptophan. Each record gives: J gene, D gene, V gene, clone size, CDR3 protein, CDR3 DNA. D genes are given only for firm matches. Some rows mark clone size as missing; the rest say once, few, many or name a class of expanded clone.

>TRBJ2-3|TRBD2|TRBV11-3|-
CASSSRGGVSDTQYF
TGTGCCAGCAGCTCGCGCGGGGGGGTCTCAGATACGCAGTATTTT
>TRBJ1-2|TRBD1|TRBV11-2|-
CASSLTGQGGYGYTF
TGTGCCAGCAGCTTAACAGGACAGGGGGGCTATGGCTACACCTTC
>TRBJ1-6|-|TRBV27|-
CASSLDQGSSYNSPLHF
TGTGCCAGCAGTTTGGATCAGGGGAGCTCCTATAATTCACCCCTCCACTTT
>TRBJ2-5|TRBD2|TRBV4-2|-
CASSQASTSVETQYF
TGTGCCAGCAGCCAAGCGTCGACTAGCGTAGAGACCCAGTACTTC
>TRBJ2-1|TRBD2|TRBV7-6|-
CASSLGASGVTREQFF
TGTGCCAGCAGCTTAGGGGCTAGCGGGGTAACAAGAGAGCAGTTCTTC
>TRBJ1-2|-|TRBV7-2|-
CASSFGHRGDGYTF
TGTGCCAGCAGCTTCGGACACCGCGGCGATGGCTACACCTTC
>TRBJ2-7|-|TRBV7-2|-
CASKLPSSYEQYF
TGTGCCAGCAAACTCCCGAGCTCCTACGAGCAGTACTTC
>TRBJ1-2|-|TRBV11-2|-
CASSLDRGAGTMGGYTF
TGTGCCAGCAGCTTAGATCGGGGGGCGGGCACCATGGGGGGCTACACCTTC
>TRBJ2-3|-|TRBV7-8|-
CASGPPGVGARDTQYF
TGTGCCAGCGGTCCCCCCGGAGTGGGGGCTAGAGATACGCAGTATTTT
>TRBJ2-5|-|TRBV19|-
CASSRADSTGKETQYF
TGTGCCAGTAGTAGAGCGGACAGCACCGGTAAAGAGACCCAGTACTTC
>TRBJ1-2|TRBD1|TRBV7-9|once
CASSQGQGWYGYTF
TGTGCCAGCAGCCAAGGACAGGGATGGTATGGCTACACCTTC
>TRBJ1-3|TRBD1|TRBV13|-
CASSLRGQAPSGNSGNTIYF
TGTGCCAGCAGCTTAAGGGGACAGGCCCCTTCAGGAAACTCTGGAAACACCATATATTTT
>TRBJ2-3|TRBD2|TRBV27|-
CASKRGGVSDTQYF
TGTGCCAGCAAGCGGGGTGGGGTCTCAGATACGCAGTATTTT
>TRBJ2-1|TRBD1|TRBV4-1|-
CASRPGTGVQNEQFF
TGCGCCAGCAGACCCGGGACAGGGGTCCAAAATGAGCAGTTCTTC
>TRBJ2-3|TRBD2|TRBV4-3|-
CASSHRTHNSGGGSTDTQYF
TGCGCCAGCAGCCACCGAACACACAATAGCGGGGGGGGTAGCACAGATACGCAGTATTTT
>TRBJ2-7|TRBD2|TRBV5-4|-
CASRMGGERTYEQYF
TGTGCCAGCAGGATGGGGGGGGAGCGGACCTACGAGCAGTACTTC
>TRBJ1-2|-|TRBV19|-
CASSTPRDNSYGYTF
TGTGCCAGTAGCACCCCCCGCGATAATAGCTATGGCTACACCTTC
>TRBJ1-1|-|TRBV4-1|-
CASSQDPTDTEAFF
TGCGCCAGCAGCCAAGATCCGACAGACACTGAAGCTTTCTTT
>TRBJ2-5|-|TRBV18|-
CASSPPDSSKTQYF
TGTGCCAGCTCACCACCGGACAGTTCAAAGACCCAGTACTTC
>TRBJ2-1|TRBD2|TRBV6-1|-
CASSESGGRNNEQFF
TGTGCCAGCAGTGAGAGCGGGGGGCGGAACAATGAGCAGTTCTTC
>TRBJ2-3|TRBD1|TRBV5-8|-
CASSLDGQDTDTQYF
TGTGCCAGCAGCTTGGACGGACAGGATACAGATACGCAGTATTTT
>TRBJ2-1|TRBD1|TRBV7-2|-
CASTEQGASYNEQFF
TGTGCCAGCACCGAACAGGGGGCCTCCTACAATGAGCAGTTCTTC
>TRBJ2-1|-|TRBV15|-
CATSRDAAGQEQFF
TGTGCCACCAGCAGAGATGCCGCGGGACAGGAGCAGTTCTTC
>TRBJ2-1|TRBD2|TRBV3-1/TRBV3-2|-
CASSLSGGDNEQFF
TGTGCCAGCAGCCTAAGCGGGGGGGACAATGAGCAGTTCTTC
>TRBJ2-3|TRBD2|TRBV6-2/TRBV6-3|-
CASSSHISGGTDTQYF
TGTGCCAGCAGTTCCCATATCAGCGGGGGGACAGATACGCAGTATTTT
>TRBJ1-3|TRBD1|TRBV18|-
CASSRTGVSGNTIYF
TGTGCCAGCTCGCGAACAGGGGTATCGGGAAACACCATATATTTT
>TRBJ2-1|TRBD2|TRBV6-6|-
CASSYLDSGGSNEQFF
TGTGCCAGCAGTTACCTAGACAGCGGGGGTTCCAATGAGCAGTTCTTC
>TRBJ1-1|-|TRBV27|-
CASSQDRNTEAFF
TGTGCCAGCAGTCAGGACAGGAACACTGAAGCTTTCTTT
>TRBJ1-6|-|TRBV9|-
CASSPLRSVNSPLHF
TGTGCCAGCAGCCCTCTGCGGTCTGTTAATTCACCCCTCCACTTT
>TRBJ2-5|TRBD1|TRBV7-9|-
CASSSQGARETQYF
TGTGCCAGCAGCTCCCAGGGGGCGAGAGAGACCCAGTACTTC
>TRBJ1-5|TRBD1|TRBV10-1|-
CASRRTGDHQPQHF
TGCGCCAGCAGACGGACAGGAGACCATCAGCCCCAGCATTTT
>TRBJ2-2|TRBD1|TRBV7-3|-
CASSPTTGETGELFF
TGTGCCAGCAGCCCAACGACAGGGGAGACCGGGGAGCTGTTTTTT
>TRBJ1-1|TRBD1|TRBV7-2|-
CASSLQGQGDTEAFF
TGTGCCAGCAGCTTACAAGGACAGGGGGACACTGAAGCTTTCTTT
>TRBJ1-6|TRBD1|TRBV3-1/TRBV3-2|-
CASSRGQGGSYNSPLHF
TGTGCCAGCAGCCGCGGACAGGGCGGGTCCTATAATTCACCCCTCCACTTT
>TRBJ1-1|-|TRBV6-5|-
CASSYGRDTEAFF
TGTGCCAGCAGTTACGGGAGGGACACTGAAGCTTTCTTT
>TRBJ2-7|TRBD1|TRBV18|-
CASSLGTGFSEQYF
TGTGCCAGCTCCCTCGGGACAGGGTTTTCGGAGCAGTACTTC
>TRBJ1-1|TRBD1|TRBV28|-
CASSFGQGVRAFF
TGTGCCAGCAGTTTTGGTCAGGGGGTTAGAGCTTTCTTT
>TRBJ1-5|TRBD1|TRBV19|few
CASSIGTGIYAAQHF
TGTGCCAGTAGTATAGGGACAGGGATTTACGCAGCCCAGCATTTT
>TRBJ1-4|-|TRBV3-1/TRBV3-2|-
CASSPGVAGYTEKLFF
TGTGCCAGCAGCCCCGGCGTGGCGGGATACACCGAAAAACTGTTTTTT
>TRBJ1-4|TRBD1|TRBV4-3|-
CASSQMTGGSEKLFF
TGCGCCAGCAGCCAAATGACAGGGGGCAGTGAAAAACTGTTTTTT
>TRBJ1-5|TRBD1|TRBV30|-
CAWQTGSNQPQHF
TGTGCCTGGCAGACAGGGTCCAATCAGCCCCAGCATTTT